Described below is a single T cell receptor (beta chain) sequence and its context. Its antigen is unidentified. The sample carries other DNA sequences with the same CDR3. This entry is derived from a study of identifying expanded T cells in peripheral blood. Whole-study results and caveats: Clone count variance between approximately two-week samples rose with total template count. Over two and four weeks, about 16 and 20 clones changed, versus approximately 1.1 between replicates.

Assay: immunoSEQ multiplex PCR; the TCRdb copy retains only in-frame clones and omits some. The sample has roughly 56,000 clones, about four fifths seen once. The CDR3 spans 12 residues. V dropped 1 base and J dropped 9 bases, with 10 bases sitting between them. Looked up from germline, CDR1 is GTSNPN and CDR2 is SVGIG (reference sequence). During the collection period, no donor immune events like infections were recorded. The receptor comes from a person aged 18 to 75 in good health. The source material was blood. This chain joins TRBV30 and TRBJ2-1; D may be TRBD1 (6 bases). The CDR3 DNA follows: TGTGCCTGGAGTGCCTTGGGGGCTGAGCAGTTCTTC. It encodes CAWSALGAEQFF.